The 2 T cell receptor beta chains listed next were all sequenced from one sample in a study of CD8 T cells in ankylosing spondylitis. TCRdb redid the calling of the 5' RACE reads with MiXCR, one entry per CDR3 protein. The sample has more than 300,000 distinct CDR3 sequences, around a tenth seen once. Sequences were obtained from blood, either unsorted or a sorted T cell fraction (not recorded which). The receptor set was obtained from a female donor with ankylosing spondylitis or in good health (not recorded which).

This clonotype appeared a few times. The V and J genes are TRBV2 and TRBJ2-1, with 9 positions matching TRBD1. CDR3 size: 16 residues. In germline, CDR1 is SNHLY, CDR2 FYNNEI. Trimming removed 5 bases from V and 6 bases from J; junction bases left unmatched: 11. For the CDR3, the DNA is TGTGCCAGCAGTCCCCAGGGACAGGGAATCATCAATGAGCAGTTCTTC. Encoded protein: CASSPQGQGIINEQFF.

The rearrangement uses TRBV7-9 and TRBJ2-3; TRBD1 might be the D (6 bases). The V end was cut by 10 bases, the J end by 7 bases, with 15 bases between. CDR1 is SEHNR and CDR2 is FQNEAQ in the germline V gene (reference sequence). The CDR3 extends over 12 amino acids. CDR3 region: CAISSDRNTQYF. The CDR3 bases are TGTGCCATCTCTTCGGACAGAAATACGCAGTATTTT.